A selection of T cell receptor beta chains follows, all from one sample in a study of Graves' ophthalmopathy and Graves' hyperthyroidism. TCRdb recomputed calls from the multiplex PCR reads with MiXCR, one row per CDR3 protein. The profile shows a few hundred thousand distinct CDR3 sequences, 15% of them singletons. Sequenced: peripheral blood. All receptors come from a woman between 18 and 29 years old with stable Graves' hyperthyroidism. Each CDR3 is given with its conserved first and last residue. Each record gives: clone size, V gene, D gene, J gene, CDR3 DNA, CDR3 protein. A D gene is named only where the DNA matches it firmly. The listing skips clone size in some rows; elsewhere it reads once, few, many or a size class.

>-|TRBV5-1|TRBD1|TRBJ2-3
TGCGCCAGCAGCACAAGGACAGGGGGCGCGGCAGATACGCAGTATTTT
CASSTRTGGAADTQYF
>many|TRBV2|-|TRBJ1-2
TGTGCCAGCAGTGGCCTTGCCTATGGCTACACCTTC
CASSGLAYGYTF
>many|TRBV12-3/TRBV12-4|TRBD1|TRBJ1-1
TGTGCCAGCAGCCACCGGGACAGGTCTTTATGGGCTTTCTTT
CASSHRDRSLWAFF
>many|TRBV20-1|TRBD1|TRBJ1-2
TGCGGACAGGGGTCCCAGACTCGGAGCTACACCTTC
CGQGSQTRSYTF
>many|TRBV11-2|-|TRBJ2-7
TGTGCCAGCAGCCCTGGGGCGGGCTCACAGGAGCAGTACTTC
CASSPGAGSQEQYF
>many|TRBV12-3/TRBV12-4|-|TRBJ1-2
TGTGCCAGCAGTTTAGAGAGGAACTATGGCTACACCTTC
CASSLERNYGYTF
>-|TRBV4-1|-|TRBJ2-5
TGCGCCAGCAGCCAAGATTTGGTGCGAGGGGAGACCCAGTACTTC
CASSQDLVRGETQYF
>many|TRBV6-5|-|TRBJ2-5
TGTGCCAGCAGTCCGCCCCGGGACGGACTCCTGTCGAAGACCCAGTACTTC
CASSPPRDGLLSKTQYF
>many|TRBV6-2/TRBV6-3|-|TRBJ2-5
TGTGCCAGCAGTTACGGGACGGTTTACGAGACCCAGTACTTC
CASSYGTVYETQYF
>few|TRBV12-3/TRBV12-4|-|TRBJ1-2
TGTGCCAGCAGGCCCCCAGGGGACGGGGAAGCGGGCTACACCTTC
CASRPPGDGEAGYTF
>few|TRBV10-3|TRBD2|TRBJ2-1
TGTGCCATCAACCCGGGGGGGCGAAAGTTCTTC
CAINPGGRKFF
>many|TRBV6-5|TRBD1|TRBJ2-2
TGTGCCAGCAGTTACGGGGGTTTACAGGGGTTTGGCGGGGAGCTGTTTTTT
CASSYGGLQGFGGELFF
>-|TRBV11-2|-|TRBJ2-2
TGTGCCAGCAGCCTGACCCCTGGGATACCAACCGGGGAGCTGTTTTTT
CASSLTPGIPTGELFF
>many|TRBV12-3/TRBV12-4|-|TRBJ2-2
TGTGCCAGCAGTTTTTACACCACGAACACCGGGGAGCTGTTTTTT
CASSFYTTNTGELFF
>-|TRBV12-3/TRBV12-4|-|TRBJ2-7
TGTGCCAGCAGTCGGGACACTCTATCCTACGAGCAGTACTTC
CASSRDTLSYEQYF
>few|TRBV18|-|TRBJ2-3
TGTGCCAGCGCGAGGTCGGATACGCAGTATTTT
CASARSDTQYF
>few|TRBV2|TRBD1|TRBJ2-5
TGTGCCAGCAGTTCGACAGGGGTTGTGGAGACCCAGTACTTC
CASSSTGVVETQYF
>many|TRBV6-2/TRBV6-3|TRBD2|TRBJ2-4
TGTGCCAGCAGTTCCTCGGGACTAGAGGCCAAAAACATTCAGTACTTC
CASSSSGLEAKNIQYF
>few|TRBV19|TRBD1|TRBJ2-7
TGTGCCAGTAGTCCCTTGACAGGGGGGTCTTACGAGCAGTACTTC
CASSPLTGGSYEQYF
>many|TRBV5-6|-|TRBJ1-2
TGTGCCAGCAGCAACTTCCGGACAGAAGCTAACTATGGCTACACCTTC
CASSNFRTEANYGYTF
>-|TRBV19|-|TRBJ2-5
TGTGCCAGTAGTACCCGCAGGGGACAAGATGAGACCAAGTACTTC
CASSTRRGQDETKYF
>-|TRBV2|-|TRBJ2-5
TGTGCCAGCAGAATGATCCCGGACGAGACCCAGTACTTC
CASRMIPDETQYF
>many|TRBV10-3|-|TRBJ1-1
TGTGCCATCACCTTCGACGGAGGACTGAACACTGAAGCTTTCTTT
CAITFDGGLNTEAFF
>many|TRBV7-9|-|TRBJ1-1
TGTGCCAGCAGCTTAGGGGTAGAAACTGAAGCTTTCTTT
CASSLGVETEAFF
>-|TRBV20-1|TRBD1|TRBJ1-1
TGCAGTGCCAAAAAAGGACAGGGGCTGACTGAAGCTTTCTTT
CSAKKGQGLTEAFF
>many|TRBV10-3|TRBD1|TRBJ1-6
TGTGCCATCAGGGACAGGGGGCCGAGTTCACCCCTCCACTTT
CAIRDRGPSSPLHF
>many|TRBV10-1|-|TRBJ2-2
TGCGCCAGCAGTGGTCAGGCCACCGGGGAGCTGTTTTTT
CASSGQATGELFF
>many|TRBV7-2|-|TRBJ2-7
TGTGCCAGCAGCTTAGCGCGCGGGGAGCAGTACTTC
CASSLARGEQYF
>many|TRBV5-1|-|TRBJ2-4
TGCGCCAGCAGCTCCACAGTAACGATGGACATTCAGTACTTC
CASSSTVTMDIQYF
>many|TRBV6-1|-|TRBJ2-7
TGTGCCAGCAGTGAAGCCCTCCCTTATAGCAGAGAGCCCTACGAGCAGTACTTC
CASSEALPYSREPYEQYF
>-|TRBV6-2/TRBV6-3|TRBD1|TRBJ1-1
TGTGCCAGCAGTTCGCCGGACAGGGGGCCCACTGAAGCTTTCTTT
CASSSPDRGPTEAFF
>many|TRBV6-5|TRBD1|TRBJ1-5
TGTGCCAGCAGTTACTTCGACAGGGGAAATCAGCCCCAGCATTTT
CASSYFDRGNQPQHF
>many|TRBV6-2/TRBV6-3|TRBD1|TRBJ2-4
TGTGCCAGCAGCCAGCTGGGGACAGGGAACATTCAGTACTTC
CASSQLGTGNIQYF
>many|TRBV6-2/TRBV6-3|-|TRBJ2-3
TGTGCCAGCAGTCTCAGTAGCGGAGCTACGCAGTATTTT
CASSLSSGATQYF
>many|TRBV25-1|-|TRBJ1-1
TGTGCCAGCAGTGAGCAGAAGGGGGGGACGGGCACTGAAGCTTTCTTT
CASSEQKGGTGTEAFF
>many|TRBV7-2|-|TRBJ1-2
TGTGCCGGGAGGGGGACCTATGGCTACACCTTC
CAGRGTYGYTF
>many|TRBV6-2/TRBV6-3|-|TRBJ1-2
TGTGCCAGCAGCTACCAGGGGTTGGATGGCTACACCTTC
CASSYQGLDGYTF
>many|TRBV6-2/TRBV6-3|TRBD1|TRBJ2-7
TGTGCCAGCAGGCGGGGACAGGGGAGCTCCTACGAGCAGTACTTC
CASRRGQGSSYEQYF
>many|TRBV9|-|TRBJ1-6
TGTGCCAGCAGCGTAGACCTGGGGAATAATTCACCCCTCCACTTT
CASSVDLGNNSPLHF
>many|TRBV11-2|-|TRBJ2-2
TGTGCCAGCAGCCCGCGGACTTACTCGAACACCGGGGAGCTGTTTTTT
CASSPRTYSNTGELFF
>many|TRBV2|-|TRBJ1-2
TGTGCCAGCGGCCCCCGCAGGGGTGAGGGCTACACCTTC
CASGPRRGEGYTF
>many|TRBV9|-|TRBJ1-6
TGTGCCAGCAGGTCGAAGGTTAAATCACCCCTCCACTTT
CASRSKVKSPLHF